These 18 T cell receptor beta chains were sequenced from one sample in a study of response to subunit inactivated influenza vaccine. TCRdb reprocessed the RT-PCR reads via MiXCR and lists one record per CDR3 protein. The data show 630,000 or so distinct CDR3 sequences, approximately 14% seen once. This sample comprised PBMCs from blood, obtained roughly 13 days after vaccination. The receptors derive from a man aged 45-60 years who received an inactivated influenza vaccine.

This clonotype turned up a few times. The J gene is TRBJ2-5, the V gene TRBV9, with 7 bases identical to TRBD1. Germline V lookup: CDR1 SGDLS, CDR2 YYNGEE. CDR3 length equals 14 residues. V shed 3 bases and J 1 base; nucleotides not matched to a gene: 3. For the CDR3, the DNA is TGTGCCAGCAGCGCCCACAGGGGCCAAGAGACCCAGTACTTC. Its translation is CASSAHRGQETQYF.

This rearrangement joins TRBV7-9 to TRBJ1-6; D remains ambiguous. CDR1 and CDR2 (germline): SEHNR, FQNEAQ (reference sequence). Trimming pared 1 base from V and 10 bases from J, leaving 8 bases between. The CDR3 consists of 13 residues. CDR3 in DNA: TGTGCCAGCAGCTTAGACAGAACCTCACCCCTCCACTTT. Its translation: CASSLDRTSPLHF.

The V gene is TRBV4-3, the J gene TRBJ2-3; no reliable D call. Trimming cost V 0 bases and J 6 bases, with 7 bases left between them. The CDR3 is 13 residues long. Per the germline V gene, CDR1 is LGHNA and CDR2 is YSLEER. The CDR3 is CASSQDPQDTQYF. The CDR3 DNA reads as TGCGCCAGCAGCCAAGACCCACAGGATACGCAGTATTTT.

The CDR3 reads CASRLVVNTEAFF. The DNA for the CDR3 is TGTGCCAGCAGGCTGGTTGTGAACACTGAAGCTTTCTTT. The chain couples TRBV6-1 to TRBJ1-1; D not resolved. This CDR3 contains 13 residues. CDR1 is MNHNS and CDR2 is SASEGT in the germline V gene. The ends were cut back, 6 bases at V and 0 bases at J, with 8 bases in the middle.

This clonotype was observed a few times. V gene TRBV6-1 combines with J gene TRBJ1-5; 9 nucleotides match TRBD1. The J segment lost 0 bases and the V segment lost 6 bases, leaving 6 bases of the junction unmatched. This CDR3 has 16 amino acids. CDR1 is MNHNS and CDR2 is SASEGT in the germline V gene. As DNA, the CDR3 is TGTGCCAGCAGGGACAGGGGCCCCTATAGCAATCAGCCCCAGCATTTT. Its translation: CASRDRGPYSNQPQHF.

This clonotype was seen a few times. The chain is built from TRBV11-1 and TRBJ2-6; tentatively, D is TRBD1 (6 bases). The germline CDR1 and CDR2 sequences are SGHAT and FQDESV (reference sequence). The CDR3 is made up of 18 amino acids. Trimming removed 4 bases from V and 1 base from J, with 17 bases in between. The CDR3 region is CASSSGQPTRSGANVLTF. Written as DNA, the CDR3 is TGTGCCAGCAGCTCCGGACAGCCCACTAGATCTGGGGCCAACGTCCTGACTTTC. Together with reference TRBV11-1 and TRBJ2-6, the CDR3 gives the full variable domain: EAEVAQSPRYKITEKSQAVAFWCDPISGHATLYWYRQILGQGPELLVQFQDESVVDDSQLPKDRFSAERLKGVDSTLKIQPAELGDSAMYLCASSSGQPTRSGANVLTFGAGSRLTVL.

The rearrangement joins TRBV3-1 to TRBJ2-1; D is unresolved. CDR3 size: 15 residues. Trimming pared 0 bases from V and 7 bases from J, leaving 13 bases between. The germline gives CDR1 LGHDT, CDR2 YNNKEL (reference sequence). CDR3 sequence (DNA): TGTGCCAGCAGCCAAGATACTGGGGAATGGAATGAGCAGTTCTTC. Amino acids: CASSQDTGEWNEQFF.

The V and J genes are TRBV20-1 and TRBJ2-1; TRBD2 matches 7 bases. V shed 4 bases, J shed 6 bases, and the junction held 3 bases outside the gene matches. The CDR3 sequence is 12 residues long. CDR1 and CDR2 (germline): DFQATT, SNEGSKA (reference sequence). The DNA for the CDR3 is TGCAGTGCTATCCGCGGGAGCAATGAGCAGTTCTTC. It is translated as CSAIRGSNEQFF.

This chain links TRBV6-2 or TRBV6-3 with TRBJ1-1; D uncertain. The ends were cut back, 0 bases at V and 3 bases at J, with 11 bases in the middle. CDR1 MNHEY and CDR2 SVGEGT come from the germline V gene. This CDR3 contains 15 residues. CDR3: CASSYSPGRDTEAFF. The DNA for the CDR3 is TGTGCCAGCAGTTACTCTCCGGGGAGAGACACTGAAGCTTTCTTT.

The V gene is TRBV24-1, the J gene TRBJ2-3, with 14 positions matching TRBD2. CDR3 length equals 16 residues. After removal of 3 bases from V and 7 bases from J, the junction contained 5 bases not matched to a gene. Germline CDR1 is KGHDR and CDR2 is SFDVKD. The DNA of the CDR3 is TGTGCCACCAGTGATGTCGGGACTAGCGGGAGTAATACGCAGTATTTT. It is translated as CATSDVGTSGSNTQYF.

This clonotype has only a few counts. At one of its ends the junction is not consistent with the germline gene, which may arise from a read error. The chain links TRBV7-2 to TRBJ2-5, with 15 bases that match TRBD2. The CDR3 runs 15 residues. CDR1 is SGHTA, CDR2 FQGNSA, per germline. CDR3: CASSQDGLAGGPRDF. CDR3 DNA: TGTGCCAGCAGTCAAGACGGACTAGCGGGAGGGCCAAGGGACTTC.

The V and J genes are TRBV7-9 and TRBJ2-7, with D perhaps assigned TRBD1 or TRBD2 (5 bases each). Germline values: CDR1 SEHNR, CDR2 FQNEAQ (reference sequence). This CDR3 comprises 15 residues. V shed 7 bases and J shed 0 bases, with 16 bases lying between them. The CDR3 nucleotides read TGTGCCAGCACCTACGAGGGCAGGGACTCCTACGAGCAGTACTTC. Translating it yields CASTYEGRDSYEQYF.

In its sample, this clonotype was seen a few times. The chain is built from TRBV12-3 or TRBV12-4 and TRBJ2-7, with a weak D call TRBD1 (6 bases). Trimming pared 3 bases from V and 2 bases from J, leaving 14 bases between. The CDR3 loop spans 15 amino acids. CDR3: CASSFFQGITYEQYF. The CDR3 DNA reads as TGTGCCAGCAGTTTTTTTCAGGGGATAACCTACGAGCAGTACTTC.

This clonotype was picked up many times. V gene TRBV6-2 or TRBV6-3 combines with J gene TRBJ2-1; weak D call: TRBD2 (5 bases). There are 16 residues in the CDR3. Trimming took off 4 bases at V and 0 bases at J, with 13 bases between the two ends. Looked up from germline, CDR1 is MNHEY and CDR2 is SVGEGT. CDR3 amino acids: CASSSLLLGSYNEQFF. As DNA, the CDR3 is TGTGCCAGCAGTTCCTTACTACTAGGCTCCTACAATGAGCAGTTCTTC.

This chain links TRBV10-3 with TRBJ2-5; a possible D gene is TRBD1 (6 bases). Per germline, CDR1 ENHRY and CDR2 SYGVKD. The V and J ends lost 6 bases and 3 bases respectively, with 11 bases between them. The CDR3 sequence is 13 residues long. This CDR3 reads CAISGQREETQYF. As DNA, the CDR3 is TGTGCCATCAGCGGACAGAGAGAAGAGACCCAGTACTTC.

The sample holds many counts of this clonotype. The CDR3 DNA sequence: TGTGCCAGCAGCTTAGCTGGGCCCGAGCAGTACTTC. It specifies CASSLAGPEQYF. V and J are TRBV7-9 and TRBJ2-7; no firm D call. The CDR3 runs to 12 residues. In germline, CDR1 is SEHNR, CDR2 FQNEAQ (reference sequence). V lost 0 bases to trimming and J lost 6 bases, with 6 bases between them.

The sample holds a few counts of this clonotype. This chain links TRBV20-1 with TRBJ2-7, with 7 bases that match TRBD1. The V and J ends lost 3 bases and 0 bases, in that order; junction bases with no gene match: 8. CDR1 and CDR2 (germline): DFQATT, SNEGSKA (reference sequence). The CDR3 loop spans 15 amino acids. CDR3 in DNA: TGCAGTGCTAGTCAACCGGGACAGAACTCCTACGAGCAGTACTTC. Protein: CSASQPGQNSYEQYF.

This clonotype was observed a few times. The chain recombines TRBV20-1 with TRBJ2-2, with TRBD2 as a possible D gene (6 bases). Trimming took 6 bases from V and 2 from J, leaving 13 bases between them. Per the germline V gene, CDR1 is DFQATT and CDR2 is SNEGSKA (reference sequence). CDR3 size: 14 residues. The CDR3 is CSAHGLLNTGELFF. The CDR3 bases are TGCAGTGCACATGGACTACTAAACACCGGGGAGCTGTTTTTT.